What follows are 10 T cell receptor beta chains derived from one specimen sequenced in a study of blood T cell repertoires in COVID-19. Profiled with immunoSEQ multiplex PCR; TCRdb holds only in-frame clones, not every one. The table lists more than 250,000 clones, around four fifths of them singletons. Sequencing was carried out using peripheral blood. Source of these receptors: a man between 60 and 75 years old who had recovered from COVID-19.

CDR3 in DNA: TGCGCCAGCACTCCCCTGGCAACGTCCTACAATGAGCAGTTCTTC. This translates into CASTPLATSYNEQFF. The chain links TRBV5-1 to TRBJ2-1; D is undetermined. Germline V gene lookup returns CDR1 SGHRS and CDR2 YFSETQ. V lost 6 bases and J 1 base, leaving 14 bases between the germline ends. This CDR3 contains 15 residues.

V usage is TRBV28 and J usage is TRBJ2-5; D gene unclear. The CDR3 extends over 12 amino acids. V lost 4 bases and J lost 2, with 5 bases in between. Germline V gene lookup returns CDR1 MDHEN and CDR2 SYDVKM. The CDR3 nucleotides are TGTGCCAGCAGTTCCGTTCAAGAGACCCAGTACTTC. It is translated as CASSSVQETQYF.

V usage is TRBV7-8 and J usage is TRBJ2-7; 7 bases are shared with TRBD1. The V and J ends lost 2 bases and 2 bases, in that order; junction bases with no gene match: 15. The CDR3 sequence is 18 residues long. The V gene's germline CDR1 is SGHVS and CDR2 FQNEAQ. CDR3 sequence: CASSLNLVVWDSAYEQYF. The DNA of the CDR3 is TGTGCCAGCAGCTTAAATCTTGTAGTATGGGACAGTGCCTACGAGCAGTACTTC.

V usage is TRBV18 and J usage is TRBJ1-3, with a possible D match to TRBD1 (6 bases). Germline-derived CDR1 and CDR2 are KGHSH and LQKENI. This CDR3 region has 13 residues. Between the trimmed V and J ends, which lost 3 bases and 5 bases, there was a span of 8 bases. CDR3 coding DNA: TGTGCCAGCTCACCCGGACAGCGAAACACCATATATTTT. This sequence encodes CASSPGQRNTIYF.

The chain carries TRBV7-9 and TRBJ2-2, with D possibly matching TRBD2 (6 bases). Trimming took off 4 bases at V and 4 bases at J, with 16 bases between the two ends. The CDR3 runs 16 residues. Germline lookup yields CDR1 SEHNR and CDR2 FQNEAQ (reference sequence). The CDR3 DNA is TGTGCCAGCAGCTCGGCGGTGGGGGGTTCCACCGGGGAGCTGTTTTTT. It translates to CASSSAVGGSTGELFF.

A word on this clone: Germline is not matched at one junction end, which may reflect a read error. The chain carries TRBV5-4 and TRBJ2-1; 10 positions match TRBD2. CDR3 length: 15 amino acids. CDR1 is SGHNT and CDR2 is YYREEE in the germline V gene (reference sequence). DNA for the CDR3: TGTGCCAGCAGCGTTAGCGGGAGGCTTTACAATGGGCAGTTCTTC. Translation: CASSVSGRLYNGQFF. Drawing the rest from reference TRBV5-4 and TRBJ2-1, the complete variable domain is ETGVTQSPTHLIKTRGQQVTLRCSSQSGHNTVSWYQQALGQGPQFIFQYYREEENGRGNFPPRFSGLQFPNYSSELNVNALELDDSALYLCASSVSGRLYNGQFFGPGTRLTVL.

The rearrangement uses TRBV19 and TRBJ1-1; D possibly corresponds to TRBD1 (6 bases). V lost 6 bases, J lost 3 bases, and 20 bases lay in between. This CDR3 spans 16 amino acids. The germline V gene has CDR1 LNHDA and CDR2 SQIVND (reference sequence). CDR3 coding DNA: TGTGCCAGTAGCGAGGGTACAGGGCAAGTGGACACTGAAGCTTTCTTT. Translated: CASSEGTGQVDTEAFF.

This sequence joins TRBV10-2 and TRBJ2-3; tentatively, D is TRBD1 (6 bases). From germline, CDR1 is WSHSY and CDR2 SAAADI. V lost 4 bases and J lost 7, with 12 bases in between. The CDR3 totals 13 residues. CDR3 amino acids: CASSGRDTNTQYF. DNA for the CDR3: TGCGCCAGCAGTGGCCGGGACACCAATACGCAGTATTTT.

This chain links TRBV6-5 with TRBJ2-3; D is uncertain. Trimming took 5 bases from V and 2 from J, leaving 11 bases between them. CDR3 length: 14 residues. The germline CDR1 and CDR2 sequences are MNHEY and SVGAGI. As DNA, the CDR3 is TGTGCCAGCAGTCCCCGAACTAACACAGATACGCAGTATTTT. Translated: CASSPRTNTDTQYF.

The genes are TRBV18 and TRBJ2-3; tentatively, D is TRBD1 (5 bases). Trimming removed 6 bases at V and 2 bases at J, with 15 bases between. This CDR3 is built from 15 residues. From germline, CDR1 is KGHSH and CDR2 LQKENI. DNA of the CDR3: TGTGCCAGCTCCCGTGGACACACTGACACAGATACGCAGTATTTT. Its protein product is CASSRGHTDTDTQYF.